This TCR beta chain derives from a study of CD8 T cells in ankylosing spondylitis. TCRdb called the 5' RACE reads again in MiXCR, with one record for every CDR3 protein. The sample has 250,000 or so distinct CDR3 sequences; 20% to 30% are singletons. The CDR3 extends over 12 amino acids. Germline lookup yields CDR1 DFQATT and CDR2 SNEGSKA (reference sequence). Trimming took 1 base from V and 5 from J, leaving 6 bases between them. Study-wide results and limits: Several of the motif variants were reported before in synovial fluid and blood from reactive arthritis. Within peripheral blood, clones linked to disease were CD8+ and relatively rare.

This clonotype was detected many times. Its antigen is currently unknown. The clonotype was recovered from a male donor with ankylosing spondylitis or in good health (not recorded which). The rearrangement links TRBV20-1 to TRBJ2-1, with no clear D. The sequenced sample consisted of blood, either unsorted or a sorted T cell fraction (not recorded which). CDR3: CSARGGNNEQFF. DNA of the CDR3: TGCAGTGCTAGAGGGGGAAACAATGAGCAGTTCTTC.